A selection of T cell receptor beta chains follows, all from one sample in a study of cytomegalovirus exposure and HLA in healthy donors. The table came from immunoSEQ multiplex PCR; TCRdb's copy has only in-frame clones and leaves some out. The table shows about 160,000 clones, with just under 80% occurring only once. The material sequenced was PBMCs. All receptors come from a man aged 18 to 30 in good health and CMV-seropositive. Both conserved end residues are part of each CDR3. D genes are given only for firm matches. Clone sizes are given selectively: once, few, many, or a class where the clone is expanded.

j_gene: TRBJ2-7
v_gene: TRBV7-2
d_gene: TRBD1
abundance: .
CDR3nt: TGTGCCAGCAGCTTAGGGTCGGCAGGGGGCGCAAGAGGCGAGCAGTACTTC
CDR3aa: CASSLGSAGGARGEQYF

j_gene: TRBJ1-1
v_gene: TRBV5-4
d_gene: .
abundance: .
CDR3nt: TGTGCCAGCAGCTGGCCAGGGGCTAATGAAGCTTTCTTT
CDR3aa: CASSWPGANEAFF

j_gene: TRBJ2-7
v_gene: TRBV7-6
d_gene: TRBD2
abundance: .
CDR3nt: TGTGCCAGCAGCTTAGGGGTCCGGGGGGTCTACGAGCAGTACTTC
CDR3aa: CASSLGVRGVYEQYF

j_gene: TRBJ1-1
v_gene: TRBV7-9
d_gene: .
abundance: .
CDR3nt: TGTGCCAGCAGCCAGTTGAGACGGGACACTGAAGCTTTCTTT
CDR3aa: CASSQLRRDTEAFF

j_gene: TRBJ1-4
v_gene: TRBV5-8
d_gene: TRBD1
abundance: once
CDR3nt: TGTGCCAGCAGGTCCGGGACAGCCGAAAAACTGTTTTTT
CDR3aa: CASRSGTAEKLFF

j_gene: TRBJ2-1
v_gene: TRBV7-9
d_gene: .
abundance: .
CDR3nt: TGTGCCAGCAGCTTCCGGGACAATGAGCAGTTCTTC
CDR3aa: CASSFRDNEQFF

j_gene: TRBJ1-1
v_gene: TRBV6-1
d_gene: .
abundance: .
CDR3nt: TGTGCCAGCGATAACAGGGTGATGAACACTGAAGCTTTCTTT
CDR3aa: CASDNRVMNTEAFF

j_gene: TRBJ1-4
v_gene: TRBV7-2
d_gene: .
abundance: .
CDR3nt: TGTGCCAGCAGCCGCGGACAAGTAACTGAAAAACTGTTTTTT
CDR3aa: CASSRGQVTEKLFF

j_gene: TRBJ2-5
v_gene: TRBV9
d_gene: .
abundance: .
CDR3nt: TGTGCCAGCAGCTTAGGGGGGGGGCCGGAAGAGACCCAGTACTTC
CDR3aa: CASSLGGGPEETQYF

j_gene: TRBJ1-5
v_gene: TRBV5-5
d_gene: .
abundance: .
CDR3nt: TGTGCCAGCAGCTGGGGGGGGGCTTGGAGCAATCAGCCCCAGCATTTT
CDR3aa: CASSWGGAWSNQPQHF

j_gene: TRBJ2-2
v_gene: TRBV7-2
d_gene: TRBD2
abundance: .
CDR3nt: TGTGCCAGCAGCTTAGTTGCGGGGGGGGACACCGGGGAGCTGTTTTTT
CDR3aa: CASSLVAGGDTGELFF

j_gene: TRBJ1-1
v_gene: TRBV6-5
d_gene: .
abundance: .
CDR3nt: TGTGCCAGCAGCCCCAGGGGAATGAACACTGAAGCTTTCTTT
CDR3aa: CASSPRGMNTEAFF

j_gene: TRBJ1-5
v_gene: TRBV2
d_gene: .
abundance: .
CDR3nt: TGTGCCAGCCGCCCAGGGGCAGGGGGCAATCAGCCCCAGCATTTT
CDR3aa: CASRPGAGGNQPQHF

j_gene: TRBJ2-7
v_gene: TRBV5-1
d_gene: .
abundance: .
CDR3nt: TGCGCCAGCAGCTCCACTTACGAGCAGTACTTC
CDR3aa: CASSSTYEQYF

j_gene: TRBJ2-1
v_gene: TRBV6-4
d_gene: .
abundance: few
CDR3nt: TGTGCCAGCAGTGCCAACCGGGAGTTCAATGAGCAGTTCTTC
CDR3aa: CASSANREFNEQFF